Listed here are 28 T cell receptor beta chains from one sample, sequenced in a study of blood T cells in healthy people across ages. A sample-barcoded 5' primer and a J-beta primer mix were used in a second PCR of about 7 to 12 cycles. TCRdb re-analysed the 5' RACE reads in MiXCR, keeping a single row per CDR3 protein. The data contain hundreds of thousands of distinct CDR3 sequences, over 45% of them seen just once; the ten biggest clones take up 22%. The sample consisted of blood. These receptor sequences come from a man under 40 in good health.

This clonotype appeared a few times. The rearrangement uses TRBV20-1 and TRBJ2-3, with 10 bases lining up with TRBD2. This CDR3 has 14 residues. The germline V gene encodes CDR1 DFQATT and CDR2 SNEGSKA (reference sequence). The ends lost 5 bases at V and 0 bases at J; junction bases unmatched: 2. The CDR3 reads CSALTSGSTDTQYF. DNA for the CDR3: TGCAGTGCTTTGACTAGCGGGAGCACAGATACGCAGTATTTT.

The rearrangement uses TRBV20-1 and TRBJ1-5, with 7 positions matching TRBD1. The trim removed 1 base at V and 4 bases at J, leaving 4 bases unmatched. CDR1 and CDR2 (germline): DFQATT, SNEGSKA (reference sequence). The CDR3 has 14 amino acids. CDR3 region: CSARGDRVNQPQHF. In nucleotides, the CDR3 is TGCAGTGCTAGAGGGGACAGAGTAAATCAGCCCCAGCATTTT.

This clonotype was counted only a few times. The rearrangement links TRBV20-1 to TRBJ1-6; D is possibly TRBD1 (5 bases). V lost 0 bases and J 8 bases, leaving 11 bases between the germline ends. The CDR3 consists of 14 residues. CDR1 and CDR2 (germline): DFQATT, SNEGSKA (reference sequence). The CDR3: CSARDAQGYSPLHF. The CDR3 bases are TGCAGTGCTAGAGATGCCCAGGGTTATTCACCCCTCCACTTT.

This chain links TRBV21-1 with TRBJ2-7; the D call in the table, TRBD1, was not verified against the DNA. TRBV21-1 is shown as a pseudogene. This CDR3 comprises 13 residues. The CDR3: CASSKGRDDEQYF. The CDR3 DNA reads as TGTGCCAGCAGCAAAGGTCGGGACGACGAGCAGTACTTC.

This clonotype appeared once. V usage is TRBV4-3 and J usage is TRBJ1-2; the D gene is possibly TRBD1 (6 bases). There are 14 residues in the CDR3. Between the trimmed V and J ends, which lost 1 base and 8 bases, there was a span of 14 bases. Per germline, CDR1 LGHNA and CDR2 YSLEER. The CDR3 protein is CASSQAPGTSGYTF. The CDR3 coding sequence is TGCGCCAGCAGCCAAGCCCCTGGGACATCCGGCTACACCTTC.

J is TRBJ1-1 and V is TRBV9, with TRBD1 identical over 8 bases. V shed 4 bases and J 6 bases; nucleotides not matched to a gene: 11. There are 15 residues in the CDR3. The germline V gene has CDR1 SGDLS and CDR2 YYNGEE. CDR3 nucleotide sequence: TGTGCCAGCAGCTCATCCGGACAGGGATCATCTGAAGCTTTCTTT. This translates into CASSSSGQGSSEAFF.

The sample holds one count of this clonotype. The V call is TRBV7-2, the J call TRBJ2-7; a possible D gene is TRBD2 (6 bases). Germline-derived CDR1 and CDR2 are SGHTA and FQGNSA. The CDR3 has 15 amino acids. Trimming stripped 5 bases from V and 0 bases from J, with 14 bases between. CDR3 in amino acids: CASSLQAGFSYEQYF. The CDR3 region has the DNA TGTGCCAGCAGCCTTCAAGCGGGCTTCTCCTACGAGCAGTACTTC.

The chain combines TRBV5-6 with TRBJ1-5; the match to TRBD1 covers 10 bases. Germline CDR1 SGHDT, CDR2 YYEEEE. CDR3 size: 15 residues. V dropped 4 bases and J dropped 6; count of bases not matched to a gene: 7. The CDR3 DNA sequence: TGTGCCAGCAGCCACCGGACAGGGGGTCTTCAGCCCCAGCATTTT. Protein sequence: CASSHRTGGLQPQHF.

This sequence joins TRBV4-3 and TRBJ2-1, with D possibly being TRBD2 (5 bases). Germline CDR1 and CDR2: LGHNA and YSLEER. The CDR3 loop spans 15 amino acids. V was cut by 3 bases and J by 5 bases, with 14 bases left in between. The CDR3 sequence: CASSHERTSHNEQFF. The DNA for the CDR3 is TGCGCCAGCAGCCACGAAAGGACTTCACACAATGAGCAGTTCTTC.

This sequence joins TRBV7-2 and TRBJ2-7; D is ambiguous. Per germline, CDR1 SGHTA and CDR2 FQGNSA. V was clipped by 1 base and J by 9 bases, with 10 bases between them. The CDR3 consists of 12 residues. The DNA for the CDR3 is TGTGCCAGCAGCTTAGGTACTCCCCGGCAGTACTTC. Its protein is CASSLGTPRQYF.

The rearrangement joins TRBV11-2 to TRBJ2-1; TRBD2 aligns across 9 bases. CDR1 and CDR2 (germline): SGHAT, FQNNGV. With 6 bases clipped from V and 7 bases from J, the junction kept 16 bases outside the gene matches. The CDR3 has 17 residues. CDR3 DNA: TGTGCCAGCAGACTGGGTCGGGGCGGGAGGGCCGATAATGAGCAGTTCTTC. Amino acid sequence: CASRLGRGGRADNEQFF.

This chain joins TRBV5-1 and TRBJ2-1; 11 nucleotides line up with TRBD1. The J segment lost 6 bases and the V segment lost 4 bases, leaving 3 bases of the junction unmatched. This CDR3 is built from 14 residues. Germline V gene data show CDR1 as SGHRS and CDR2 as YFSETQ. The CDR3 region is CASSQGQGVNEQFF. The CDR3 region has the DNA TGCGCCAGCAGCCAGGGACAGGGGGTCAATGAGCAGTTCTTC.

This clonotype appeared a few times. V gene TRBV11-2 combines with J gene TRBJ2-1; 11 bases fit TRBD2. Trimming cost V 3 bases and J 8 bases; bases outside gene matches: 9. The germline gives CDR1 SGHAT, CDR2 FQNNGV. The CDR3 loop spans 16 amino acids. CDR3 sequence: CASSFALYSGRDEQFF. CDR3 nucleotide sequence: TGTGCCAGCAGCTTTGCCCTTTATAGCGGGAGGGATGAGCAGTTCTTC.

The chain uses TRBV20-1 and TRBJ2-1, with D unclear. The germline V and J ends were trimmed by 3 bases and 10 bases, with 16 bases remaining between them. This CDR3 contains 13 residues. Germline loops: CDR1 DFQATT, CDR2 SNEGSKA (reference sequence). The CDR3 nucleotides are TGCAGTGCTAGTCGAGCCTCTCCCTACGAGCAGTTCTTC. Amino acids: CSASRASPYEQFF.

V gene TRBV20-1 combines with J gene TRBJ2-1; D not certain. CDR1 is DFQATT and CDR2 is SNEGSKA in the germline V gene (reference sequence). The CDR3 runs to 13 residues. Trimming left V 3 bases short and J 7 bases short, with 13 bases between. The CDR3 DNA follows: TGCAGTGCTAGCGGCCCGTTTGGGAATGAGCAGTTCTTC. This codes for CSASGPFGNEQFF.

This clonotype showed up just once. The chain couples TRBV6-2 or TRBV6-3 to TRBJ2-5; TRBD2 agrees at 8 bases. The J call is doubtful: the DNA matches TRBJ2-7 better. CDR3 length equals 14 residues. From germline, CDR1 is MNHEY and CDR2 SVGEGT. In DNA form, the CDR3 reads TGTGCCAGCAGTTACGAAGCGGGAGTTGGCGAGCAGTACTTC. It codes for CASSYEAGVGEQYF.

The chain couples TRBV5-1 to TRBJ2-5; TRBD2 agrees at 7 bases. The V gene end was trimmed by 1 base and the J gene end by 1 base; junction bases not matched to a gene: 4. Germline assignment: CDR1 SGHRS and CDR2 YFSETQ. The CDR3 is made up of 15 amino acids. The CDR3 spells CASSLSGAIQETQYF. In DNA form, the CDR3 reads TGCGCCAGCAGCTTGAGCGGGGCCATCCAAGAGACCCAGTACTTC.

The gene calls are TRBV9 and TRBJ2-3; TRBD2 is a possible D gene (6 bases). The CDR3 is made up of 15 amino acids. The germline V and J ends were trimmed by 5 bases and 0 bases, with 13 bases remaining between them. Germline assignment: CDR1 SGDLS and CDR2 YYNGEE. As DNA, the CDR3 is TGTGCCAGCAGATCGGGACTTTCTAGCACAGATACGCAGTATTTT. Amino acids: CASRSGLSSTDTQYF.

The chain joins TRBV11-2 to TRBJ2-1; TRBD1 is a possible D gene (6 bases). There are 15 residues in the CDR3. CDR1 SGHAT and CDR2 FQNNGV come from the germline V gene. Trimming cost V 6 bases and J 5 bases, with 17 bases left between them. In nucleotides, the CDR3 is TGTGCCAGCAGACCTCTAGAAGGGGGAAACAATGAGCAGTTCTTC. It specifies CASRPLEGGNNEQFF.

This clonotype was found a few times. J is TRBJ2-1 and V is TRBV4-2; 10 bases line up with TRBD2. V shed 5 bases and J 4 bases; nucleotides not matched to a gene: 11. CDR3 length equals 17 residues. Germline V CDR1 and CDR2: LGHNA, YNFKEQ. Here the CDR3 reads CASSTKGGTSVYNEQFF. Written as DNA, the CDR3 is TGTGCCAGCAGCACCAAAGGGGGGACTAGCGTTTACAATGAGCAGTTCTTC.

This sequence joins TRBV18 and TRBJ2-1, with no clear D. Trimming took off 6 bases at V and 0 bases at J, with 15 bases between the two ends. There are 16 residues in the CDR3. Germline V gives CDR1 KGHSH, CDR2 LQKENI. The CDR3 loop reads CASSSSQSYSYNEQFF. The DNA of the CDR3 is TGTGCCAGCTCGTCGTCGCAGTCATACTCCTACAATGAGCAGTTCTTC.

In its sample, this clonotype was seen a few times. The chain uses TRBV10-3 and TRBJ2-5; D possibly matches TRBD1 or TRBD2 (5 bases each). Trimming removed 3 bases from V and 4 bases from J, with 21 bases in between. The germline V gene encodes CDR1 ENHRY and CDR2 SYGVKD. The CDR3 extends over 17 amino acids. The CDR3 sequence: CAISDTLQADGGETQYF. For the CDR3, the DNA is TGTGCCATCAGTGATACGCTACAGGCGGATGGGGGAGAGACCCAGTACTTC.

The DNA of the CDR3 is TGTGCCAGCTCACGGACAGGGATGAACACTGAAGCTTTCTTT. It codes for CASSRTGMNTEAFF. The J gene is TRBJ1-1, the V gene TRBV18; TRBD1 agrees at 8 bases. The CDR3 has 14 residues. Germline loops: CDR1 KGHSH, CDR2 LQKENI. V trimming: 4 bases; J trimming: 0 bases; junction bases outside the gene matches: 1.

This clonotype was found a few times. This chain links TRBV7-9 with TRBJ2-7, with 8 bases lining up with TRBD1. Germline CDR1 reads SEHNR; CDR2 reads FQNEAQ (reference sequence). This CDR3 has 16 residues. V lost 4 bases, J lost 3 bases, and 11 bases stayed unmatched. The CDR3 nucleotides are TGTGCCAGCAGCTCAAACAGCCGGACAGGGAGCTACGAGCAGTACTTC. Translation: CASSSNSRTGSYEQYF. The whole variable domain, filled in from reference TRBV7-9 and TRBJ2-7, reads DTGVSQNPRHKITKRGQNVTFRCDPISEHNRLYWYRQTLGQGPEFLTYFQNEAQLEKSRLLSDRFSAERPKGSFSTLEIQRTEQGDSAMYLCASSSNSRTGSYEQYFGPGTRLTVT.

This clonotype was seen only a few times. The CDR3: CASSFGPGELFF. Written as DNA, the CDR3 is TGTGCCAGCAGCTTCGGCCCCGGGGAGCTGTTTTTT. V and J are TRBV3-1 and TRBJ2-2, with D uncertain. V dropped 5 bases and J dropped 6 bases, with 7 bases sitting between them. Looked up from germline, CDR1 is LGHDT and CDR2 is YNNKEL (reference sequence). The CDR3 extends over 12 amino acids.

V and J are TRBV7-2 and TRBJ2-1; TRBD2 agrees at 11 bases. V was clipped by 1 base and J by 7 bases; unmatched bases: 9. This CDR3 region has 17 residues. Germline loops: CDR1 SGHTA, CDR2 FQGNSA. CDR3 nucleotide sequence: TGTGCCAGCAGCTTAGGCCCCCTAGCGGGAGGCATGAATGAGCAGTTCTTC. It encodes CASSLGPLAGGMNEQFF.

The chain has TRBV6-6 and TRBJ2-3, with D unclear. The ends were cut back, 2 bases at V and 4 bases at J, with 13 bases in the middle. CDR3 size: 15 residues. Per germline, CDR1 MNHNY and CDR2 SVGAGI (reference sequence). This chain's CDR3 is CASSYSRSRADTQYF. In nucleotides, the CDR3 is TGTGCCAGCAGTTACAGTCGATCTCGGGCAGATACGCAGTATTTT.

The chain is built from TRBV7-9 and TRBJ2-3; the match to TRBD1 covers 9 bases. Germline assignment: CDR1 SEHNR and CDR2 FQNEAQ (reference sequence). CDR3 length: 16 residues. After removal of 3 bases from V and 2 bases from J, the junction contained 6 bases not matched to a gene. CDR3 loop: CASSLATGGDTDTQYF. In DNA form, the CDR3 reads TGTGCCAGCAGCTTGGCGACAGGGGGGGACACAGATACGCAGTATTTT.